A selection of T cell receptor beta chains follows, all from one sample in a study of beta chain features in type 1 diabetes. Clones were sequenced by immunoSEQ multiplex PCR, and TCRdb holds only the in-frame ones, with some missing. The repertoire has 300,000 or so clones, roughly 14% of them found once; the top ten carry roughly 0.015%. Material: naive CD4+ T cells from blood. These receptor sequences come from a woman aged 18-30 years with type 1 diabetes. CDR3s include the opening cysteine and the closing phenylalanine or tryptophan. D genes are given only for firm matches. Not all rows give a size; the values are once, few, many and, for expanded clones, a class.

TRBV6-5	TRBD1	few	TRBJ1-1	TGTGCCAGCAGACAACAGGGGTTCCCTGAAGCTTTCTTT	CASRQQGFPEAFF
TRBV9	-	-	TRBJ2-6	TGTGCCAGCAGCACCCCCCAGTCTGGGGCCAACGTCCTGACTTTC	CASSTPQSGANVLTF
TRBV29-1	-	-	TRBJ1-2	TGCAGCGTTGAAAGGGTAGGGGTATCGACCGGCTACACCTTC	CSVERVGVSTGYTF
TRBV7-9	TRBD1	few	TRBJ2-1	TGTGCCAGCAGCGCCCGAGACAGGGTAGGTGAGCAGTTCTTC	CASSARDRVGEQFF
TRBV15	TRBD1	-	TRBJ2-1	TGTGCCACCGGGACAGGTAGGGTCAATGAGCAGTTCTTC	CATGTGRVNEQFF
TRBV6-1	TRBD1	-	TRBJ1-4	TGTGCCAGCAGTACCGGGACAGCCAATGAAAAACTGTTTTTT	CASSTGTANEKLFF
TRBV6-1	TRBD2	few	TRBJ2-1	TGTGCCAGCTTGGGGCTAGCGGGAATAAATGAGCAGTTCTTC	CASLGLAGINEQFF
TRBV5-1	TRBD2	few	TRBJ2-7	TGCGCCAGCAGCCGGACCGCCGGACTAGCGGGAGCCCAGCAGTACTTC	CASSRTAGLAGAQQYF
TRBV9	TRBD1	few	TRBJ2-5	TGTGCCAGCAGCGTAACGCAGGGGGTAACAGAGACCCAGTACTTC	CASSVTQGVTETQYF
TRBV28	TRBD2	-	TRBJ2-3	TGTGCCAGTACTAGCGGGGGTGGCCCAGATACGCAGTATTTT	CASTSGGGPDTQYF
TRBV6-6	-	few	TRBJ1-1	TGTGCCAGCAGCCGGGGGGTCCTGATGAACACTGAAGCTTTCTTT	CASSRGVLMNTEAFF
TRBV9	-	few	TRBJ2-1	TGTGCCAGCAGCGCAAGCGCCCACGCCTACAATGAGCAGTTCTTC	CASSASAHAYNEQFF
TRBV7-9	TRBD1	-	TRBJ1-4	TGTGCCACCCAGAGGTCGGCCGGAGAGGGACAGATAAATGAAAAACTGTTTTTT	CATQRSAGEGQINEKLFF
TRBV28	TRBD1	few	TRBJ1-3	TGTGCCAGTGGGACAGGGCAAGGAAACACCATATATTTT	CASGTGQGNTIYF
TRBV12-5	-	-	TRBJ2-6	TGTGCTAGTGGTCTTCGGAGTTTCTCTGGGGCCAACGTCCTGACTTTC	CASGLRSFSGANVLTF
TRBV4-3	-	-	TRBJ1-1	TGCGCCAGCAGCCAAGATACGGGGGACACTGAAGCTTTCTTT	CASSQDTGDTEAFF
TRBV7-2	TRBD2	-	TRBJ2-3	TGTGCCAGCAGCCCACCGAAGGGGACTACTAGCACAGATACGCAGTATTTT	CASSPPKGTTSTDTQYF
TRBV30	-	few	TRBJ2-1	TGTGCCTGCCTCGAGATATACAATGAGCAGTTCTTC	CACLEIYNEQFF
TRBV18	TRBD1	-	TRBJ1-1	TGTGCCAGCTCTCTTCAGGGGGCTGCTTCTGAAGCTTTCTTT	CASSLQGAASEAFF
TRBV15	TRBD2	-	TRBJ2-1	TGTGCCACCAGCAGAGATCTTGTTCTAGCGGTTAGTGAGCAGTTCTTC	CATSRDLVLAVSEQFF
TRBV11-2	TRBD2	-	TRBJ2-3	TGTGCCAGCAGCCTCCCGACTAGCGGGAGGAGAGATACGCAGTATTTT	CASSLPTSGRRDTQYF
TRBV5-1	TRBD1	-	TRBJ1-1	TGCGCCAGCAGCCCTCGGACAGGTTCGAACACTGAAGCTTTCTTT	CASSPRTGSNTEAFF
TRBV7-9	TRBD1	few	TRBJ2-7	TGTGCCAGCCTCCCATCTCCGGGACAGGGGGCGAGAGAGCAGTACTTC	CASLPSPGQGAREQYF
TRBV28	-	-	TRBJ2-5	TGTGCCAGCAGAAAGACACACCAAGAGACCCAGTACTTC	CASRKTHQETQYF
TRBV5-4	TRBD1	-	TRBJ2-2	TGTGCCAGCAGTGCTCGGACAGGTCTCACCGGGGAGCTGTTTTTT	CASSARTGLTGELFF
TRBV11-2	TRBD1	few	TRBJ1-2	TGTGCCAGCAGCTCCTATACAGGGGTCTGGTTTGGCTACACCTTC	CASSSYTGVWFGYTF
TRBV7-2	-	-	TRBJ2-5	TGTGCCAGCAGCTTCCCCCGGACAAACCAAGAGACCCAGTACTTC	CASSFPRTNQETQYF
TRBV9	-	-	TRBJ2-2	TGTGCCAGCAGCGTAGCGGTGGGAGCCGGGGAGCTGTTTTTT	CASSVAVGAGELFF
TRBV4-3	-	few	TRBJ2-3	TGCGCCAGCAGTAGGGGTACCGGGACTGATCGCACAGATACGCAGTATTTT	CASSRGTGTDRTDTQYF
TRBV9	-	-	TRBJ2-7	TGTGCCAGCAGCGTAGCTGGGGGAGGCCCTTACGAGCAGTACTTC	CASSVAGGGPYEQYF
TRBV20-1	TRBD2	-	TRBJ2-1	TGCAGTGCTCCACGGGGGGGGGAGCAGTTCTTC	CSAPRGGEQFF
TRBV6-5	-	-	TRBJ2-5	TGTGCCAGCAGTTACTCGAGAGGGCTAGCTGGAGAGACCCAGTACTTC	CASSYSRGLAGETQYF
TRBV6-5	-	-	TRBJ2-1	TGTGCCAGCAGTTACCAGCAGGGGCGGAACAATGAGCAGTTCTTC	CASSYQQGRNNEQFF
TRBV4-2	TRBD2	-	TRBJ2-7	TGTGCCAGCAGCCAAGAAGGGACTAACTTCTACGAGCAGTACTTC	CASSQEGTNFYEQYF
TRBV7-9	-	-	TRBJ1-1	TGTGCCAGCAGCTTAGCCGGGGGGGGCGCGAACACTGAAGCTTTCTTT	CASSLAGGGANTEAFF
TRBV10-3	TRBD2	few	TRBJ2-7	TGTGCCATCAGTGAGAGACTAGCGGGGCGGTACGAGCAGTACTTC	CAISERLAGRYEQYF
TRBV5-1	-	few	TRBJ2-5	TGCGCCAGCAGCTTGGGTGGCTTGCGGAGCCAAGAGACCCAGTACTTC	CASSLGGLRSQETQYF
TRBV5-1	TRBD2	-	TRBJ2-1	TGCGCCAGCAGCGCGGGGGGGACTAGCGGGAGTGGTGAGCAGTTCTTC	CASSAGGTSGSGEQFF
TRBV30	TRBD1	-	TRBJ1-6	TGTGCCTCCTCAGTGGGACAGGCAAATTCACCCCTCCACTTT	CASSVGQANSPLHF
TRBV29-1	-	few	TRBJ2-6	TGCAGCGTTGACAGCCAGGGGTCTGGGGCCAACGTCCTGACTTTC	CSVDSQGSGANVLTF
TRBV18	-	-	TRBJ2-5	TGTGCCAGCTCACCATCGGAGACCCAGTACTTC	CASSPSETQYF
TRBV2	-	few	TRBJ1-1	TGTGCCAGCAGTGGTGGGAGAGGAGCTTTCTTT	CASSGGRGAFF
TRBV5-1	TRBD2	-	TRBJ2-1	TGCGCCAGCAGCTTGGAGGGGACTAGCGGCTACAATGAGCAGTTCTTC	CASSLEGTSGYNEQFF
TRBV4-1	-	few	TRBJ2-3	TGCGCCAGCAGCCAAAGCCCAGAACTAGCAGGAGATACGCAGTATTTT	CASSQSPELAGDTQYF
TRBV30	TRBD2	-	TRBJ2-3	TGTGCCTGGAGTCCTACTCGGACTAGCGGGAAGGCAGATACGCAGTATTTT	CAWSPTRTSGKADTQYF
TRBV5-1	TRBD2	-	TRBJ2-1	TGCGCCAGCAGCCCACTAGCGGGAGCCTACAATGAGCAGTTCTTC	CASSPLAGAYNEQFF